The clone carrying this TCR beta chain was recorded only once. TCRdb keeps only in-frame clones here, not all; method: immunoSEQ multiplex PCR. The data contain fewer than 110,000 clones, more than 75% of them singletons. The sample is drawn from a study of blood T cell repertoires in COVID-19. The germline V gene encodes CDR1 LGHDT and CDR2 YNNKEL (reference sequence). The CDR3 has 14 amino acids. The ends were cut back, 2 bases at V and 3 bases at J, with 10 bases in the middle. This TCR was sampled from a woman in her twenties or thirties with acute or convalescent COVID-19. V usage is TRBV3-1 (or the pseudogene TRBV3-2) and J usage is TRBJ1-1, with unresolved D. Sequenced input: peripheral blood. The CDR3 coding sequence is TGTGCCAGCAGCCAATCCGGGAGGCACACTGAAGCTTTCTTT. This gives the protein CASSQSGRHTEAFF.